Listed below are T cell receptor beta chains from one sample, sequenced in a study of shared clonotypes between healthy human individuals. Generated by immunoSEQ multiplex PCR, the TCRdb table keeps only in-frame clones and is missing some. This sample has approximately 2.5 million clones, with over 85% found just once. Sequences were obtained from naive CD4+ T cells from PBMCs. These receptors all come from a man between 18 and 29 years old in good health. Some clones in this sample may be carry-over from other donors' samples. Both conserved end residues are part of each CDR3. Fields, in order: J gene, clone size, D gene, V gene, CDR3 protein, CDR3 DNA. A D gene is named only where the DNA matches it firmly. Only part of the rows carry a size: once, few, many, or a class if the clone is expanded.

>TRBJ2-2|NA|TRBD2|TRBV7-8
CASSFGLGKYSGELFF
TGTGCCAGCAGCTTCGGACTAGGGAAGTATTCCGGGGAGCTGTTTTTT
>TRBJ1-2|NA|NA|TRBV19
CASRQQGTNYGYTF
TGTGCCAGTAGACAACAGGGAACTAACTATGGCTACACCTTC
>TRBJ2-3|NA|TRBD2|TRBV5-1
CASSYQRESTDTQYF
TGCGCCAGCAGCTATCAGCGGGAGAGCACAGATACGCAGTATTTT
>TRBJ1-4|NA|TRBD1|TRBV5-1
CASSPRTGVATNEKLFF
TGCGCCAGCAGCCCCCGGACAGGGGTGGCGACTAATGAAAAACTGTTTTTT
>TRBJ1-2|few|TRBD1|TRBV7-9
CASSLEGAVYYGYTF
TGTGCCAGCAGCTTAGAGGGGGCTGTTTACTATGGCTACACCTTC
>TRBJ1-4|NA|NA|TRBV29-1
CSVEEGWRELFF
TGCAGCGTTGAAGAAGGTTGGCGGGAACTGTTTTTT
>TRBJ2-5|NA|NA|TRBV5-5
CASSLTVPQETQYF
TGTGCCAGCAGCCTGACAGTCCCCCAAGAGACCCAGTACTTC
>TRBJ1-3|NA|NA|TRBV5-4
CASSSGSAGNTIYF
TGTGCCAGCAGCTCGGGGTCAGCTGGAAACACCATATATTTT
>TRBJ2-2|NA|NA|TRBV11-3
CASSLVLLSGTGELFF
TGTGCCAGCAGCTTAGTATTACTTAGCGGCACCGGGGAGCTGTTTTTT
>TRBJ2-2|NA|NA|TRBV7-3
CASSPHVTGELFF
TGTGCCAGCAGCCCCCACGTGACCGGGGAGCTGTTTTTT
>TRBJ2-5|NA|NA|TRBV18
CASSPGRNQETQYF
TGTGCCAGCTCACCGGGACGGAACCAAGAGACCCAGTACTTC
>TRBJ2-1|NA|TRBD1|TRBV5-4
CASSSGQGSYNEQFF
TGTGCCAGCAGCTCCGGACAGGGTTCCTACAATGAGCAGTTCTTC
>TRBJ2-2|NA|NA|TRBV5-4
CASRGGTATPGELFF
TGTGCCAGCAGGGGCGGGACAGCCACTCCCGGGGAGCTGTTTTTT
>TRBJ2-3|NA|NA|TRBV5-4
CASSSQGRDTQYF
TGTGCCAGCAGTTCCCAGGGGAGAGATACGCAGTATTTT
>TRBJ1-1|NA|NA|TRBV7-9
CASSQGWTEAFF
TGTGCCAGCAGCCAAGGTTGGACTGAAGCTTTCTTT
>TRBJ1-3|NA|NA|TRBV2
CASTGGLVDNSGNTIYF
TGTGCCAGCACGGGAGGGCTCGTGGATAACTCTGGAAACACCATATATTTT
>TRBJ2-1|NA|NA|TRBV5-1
CASSSGAQGFYNEQFF
TGCGCCAGCAGTTCGGGAGCCCAAGGTTTCTACAATGAGCAGTTCTTC
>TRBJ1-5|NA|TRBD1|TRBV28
CASGGTGGNQPQHF
TGTGCCAGCGGCGGGACAGGGGGCAATCAGCCCCAGCATTTT
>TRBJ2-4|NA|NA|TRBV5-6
CASSLRFAGGSKNIQYF
TGTGCCAGCAGCTTGCGGTTTGCGGGCGGGTCCAAAAACATTCAGTACTTC
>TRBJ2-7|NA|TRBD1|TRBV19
CASSIPQGAFNEQYF
TGTGCCAGTAGTATCCCACAGGGGGCGTTCAACGAGCAGTACTTC
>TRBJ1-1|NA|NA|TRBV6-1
CASRQRQMTQAAAFF
TGTGCCAGCAGACAACGACAAATGACACAGGCGGCGGCTTTCTTT
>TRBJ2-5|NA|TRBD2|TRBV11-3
CASSRGLGGRQETQYF
TGTGCCAGCAGCCGGGGTTTGGGAGGGAGGCAAGAGACCCAGTACTTC
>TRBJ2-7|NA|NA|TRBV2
CASSLQGGVGEQYF
TGTGCCAGCAGCCTACAGGGGGGGGTTGGCGAGCAGTACTTC
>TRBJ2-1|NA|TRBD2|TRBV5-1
CASSTTGLAGGKSYNEQFF
TGCGCCAGCAGCACTACGGGACTAGCGGGAGGGAAGTCCTACAATGAGCAGTTCTTC
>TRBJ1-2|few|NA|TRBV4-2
CASSQVGSGPWGYTF
TGTGCCAGCAGCCAAGTCGGTTCAGGGCCTTGGGGCTACACCTTC
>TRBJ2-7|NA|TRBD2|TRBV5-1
CASSPTSGRITYEQYF
TGCGCCAGCAGCCCCACTAGCGGGAGAATCACCTACGAGCAGTACTTC
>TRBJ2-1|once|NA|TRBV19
CASSIQGNEQFF
TGTGCCAGTAGTATCCAGGGTAATGAGCAGTTCTTC
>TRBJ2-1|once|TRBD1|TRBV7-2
CASSQGASARYNEQFF
TGTGCCAGCAGCCAGGGGGCTAGCGCCCGCTACAATGAGCAGTTCTTC